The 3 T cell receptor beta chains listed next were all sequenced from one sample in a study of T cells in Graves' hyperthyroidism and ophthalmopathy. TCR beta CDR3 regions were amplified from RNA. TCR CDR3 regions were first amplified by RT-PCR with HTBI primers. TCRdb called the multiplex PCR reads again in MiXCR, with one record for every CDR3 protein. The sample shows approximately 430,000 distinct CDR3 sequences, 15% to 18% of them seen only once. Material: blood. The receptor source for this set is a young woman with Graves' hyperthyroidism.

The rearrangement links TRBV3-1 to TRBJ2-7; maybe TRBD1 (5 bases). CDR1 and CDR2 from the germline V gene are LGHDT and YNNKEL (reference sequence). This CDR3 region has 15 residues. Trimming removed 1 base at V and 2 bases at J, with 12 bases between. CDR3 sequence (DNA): TGTGCCAGCAGCCAAGGCCAGCCAGGGACCTACGAGCAGTACTTC. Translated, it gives CASSQGQPGTYEQYF.

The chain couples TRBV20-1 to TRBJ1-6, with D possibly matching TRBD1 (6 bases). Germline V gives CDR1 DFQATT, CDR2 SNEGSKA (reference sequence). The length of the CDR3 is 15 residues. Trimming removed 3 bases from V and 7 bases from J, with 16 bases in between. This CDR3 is CSASPAGVMNSPLHF. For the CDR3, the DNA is TGCAGTGCTAGCCCCGCAGGGGTGATGAATTCACCCCTCCACTTT.

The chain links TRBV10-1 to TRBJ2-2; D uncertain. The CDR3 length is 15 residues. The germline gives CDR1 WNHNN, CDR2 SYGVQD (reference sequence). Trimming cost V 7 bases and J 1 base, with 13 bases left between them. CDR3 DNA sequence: TGCGCCAGCACTCCCGGACCTTTGAACACCGGGGAGCTGTTTTTT. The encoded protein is CASTPGPLNTGELFF.